This is a list of T cell receptor beta chains from one sample in a study of T cell repertoires in cytomegalovirus infection. Their cognate antigens are unknown. One entry per CDR3 protein, called by TCRdb with MiXCR from the reads. This sample carries 75,000 to 95,000 distinct CDR3 sequences, roughly 44% of them seen once, and the ten largest clones take 90% to 95%. Source: CD8+ T cells from cultured PBMCs, taken from culture after CMV antigen stimulation. The receptors stem from a human donor in good health (CMV status not recorded). Some clones in this sample may be carry-over from other donors' samples. Both conserved end residues are part of each CDR3. A D gene is named only where the DNA matches it firmly. A clone size is listed for some rows: how often the clone was seen (once, few, many), or a class if it is expanded.

CDR3 DNA: TGTGCCAGCAGTGAACCGGGACAGGGGCCCCTCGTAGGCTACACCTTC
CDR3 protein: CASSEPGQGPLVGYTF
J gene: TRBJ1-2
V gene: TRBV6-1
D gene: TRBD1
clone size: NA

CDR3 DNA: TGTGCCAGCAGCTTAGCTGTCCGACTAGCCGCAGAGCAGTACTTC
CDR3 protein: CASSLAVRLAAEQYF
J gene: TRBJ2-7
V gene: TRBV11-3
D gene: TRBD2
clone size: NA

CDR3 DNA: TGTGCCTGGAGTGTACAAGGAGTAAACAATGAGCAGTTCTTC
CDR3 protein: CAWSVQGVNNEQFF
J gene: TRBJ2-1
V gene: TRBV30
D gene: NA
clone size: NA

CDR3 DNA: TGTGCCAGCAGCGTAGTAATGAGCTCCTACAATGAGCAGTTCTTC
CDR3 protein: CASSVVMSSYNEQFF
J gene: TRBJ2-1
V gene: TRBV9
D gene: NA
clone size: NA

CDR3 DNA: TGTGCCAGCAGTGACTCCGGAGGGGGGGCAGATACGCAGTATTTT
CDR3 protein: CASSDSGGGADTQYF
J gene: TRBJ2-3
V gene: TRBV6-4
D gene: NA
clone size: NA

CDR3 DNA: TGTGCCAGCAGCTTAGACCCGGGACTAGCGGGAGGGAGATCCTACAATGAGCAGTTCTTC
CDR3 protein: CASSLDPGLAGGRSYNEQFF
J gene: TRBJ2-1
V gene: TRBV7-6
D gene: TRBD2
clone size: NA

CDR3 DNA: TGCGCCAGCAGCTTGGGGGGGAGCGGAACCTTGAATAATTCACCCCTCCACTTT
CDR3 protein: CASSLGGSGTLNNSPLHF
J gene: TRBJ1-6
V gene: TRBV5-1
D gene: NA
clone size: NA

CDR3 DNA: TGTGCCAGCAGCGCGGGGACTGCGAATCAGCCCCAGCATTTT
CDR3 protein: CASSAGTANQPQHF
J gene: TRBJ1-5
V gene: TRBV9
D gene: NA
clone size: many

CDR3 DNA: TGCAGCGTTACAGACCGGGTCTCAGAACTAGGTGGCTACACCTTC
CDR3 protein: CSVTDRVSELGGYTF
J gene: TRBJ1-2
V gene: TRBV29-1
D gene: NA
clone size: NA

CDR3 DNA: TGTGCCAGCAGCTTGGGGACAGGGGGCTATGAGCAGTTCTTC
CDR3 protein: CASSLGTGGYEQFF
J gene: TRBJ2-1
V gene: TRBV5-4
D gene: TRBD1
clone size: once

CDR3 DNA: TGTGCCAGCAGTTTATTTGGCGGTGAGCAGTACTTC
CDR3 protein: CASSLFGGEQYF
J gene: TRBJ2-7
V gene: TRBV28
D gene: NA
clone size: few

CDR3 DNA: TGCGCCAGCAGCTCCACGGTTAGCGGGCTTCAAGAGACCCAGTACTTC
CDR3 protein: CASSSTVSGLQETQYF
J gene: TRBJ2-5
V gene: TRBV5-1
D gene: TRBD2
clone size: NA

CDR3 DNA: TGTGCCAGCAGCTTAGTCAGCGGGAGCACCTACGAGCAGTACTTC
CDR3 protein: CASSLVSGSTYEQYF
J gene: TRBJ2-7
V gene: TRBV7-2
D gene: TRBD2
clone size: NA

CDR3 DNA: TGTGCTAGCAGCTTAGGGGGGACAGTAGGAGATACGCAGTATTTT
CDR3 protein: CASSLGGTVGDTQYF
J gene: TRBJ2-3
V gene: TRBV7-7
D gene: NA
clone size: once

CDR3 DNA: TGTGCCAGCAGCTTAGGAGTCTCTGGAAACACCATATATTTT
CDR3 protein: CASSLGVSGNTIYF
J gene: TRBJ1-3
V gene: TRBV7-8
D gene: NA
clone size: NA

CDR3 DNA: TGTGCCAGCTCAATAGCGGGAGAGTTAGGCGGGGAGCTGTTTTTT
CDR3 protein: CASSIAGELGGELFF
J gene: TRBJ2-2
V gene: TRBV12-3/TRBV12-4
D gene: TRBD2
clone size: few

CDR3 DNA: TGTGCCAGCAGCGGAGACAGGGGTGGGACTGAAGCTTTCTTT
CDR3 protein: CASSGDRGGTEAFF
J gene: TRBJ1-1
V gene: TRBV5-4
D gene: TRBD1
clone size: NA

CDR3 DNA: TGTGCCTCGACAGGCCGTTTTAACTACAATGAGCAGTTCTTC
CDR3 protein: CASTGRFNYNEQFF
J gene: TRBJ2-1
V gene: TRBV19
D gene: NA
clone size: NA

CDR3 DNA: TGTGCCAGCAGTGGAACTGACGAGCCATCCTACGAGCAGTACTTC
CDR3 protein: CASSGTDEPSYEQYF
J gene: TRBJ2-7
V gene: TRBV2
D gene: NA
clone size: NA

CDR3 DNA: TGTGCCAGCAGCGCAAAGACAGGGGGGGCTAAATACGAGCAGTACTTC
CDR3 protein: CASSAKTGGAKYEQYF
J gene: TRBJ2-7
V gene: TRBV7-4
D gene: TRBD1
clone size: NA

CDR3 DNA: TGTGCCAGCAGCCACTGGACAGGGGGACTTGACAATCAGCCCCAGCATTTT
CDR3 protein: CASSHWTGGLDNQPQHF
J gene: TRBJ1-5
V gene: TRBV7-9
D gene: TRBD1
clone size: NA

CDR3 DNA: TGTGCCACCAGTGATTGGGCCAGTTCGAACACCGGGGAGCTGTTTTTT
CDR3 protein: CATSDWASSNTGELFF
J gene: TRBJ2-2
V gene: TRBV24-1
D gene: NA
clone size: few

CDR3 DNA: TGTGCCAGCAGTTCTCATGAGCAGTTCTTC
CDR3 protein: CASSSHEQFF
J gene: TRBJ2-1
V gene: TRBV6-1
D gene: NA
clone size: NA

CDR3 DNA: TGTGCCAGCAGCTTAGCGGGACAGGGCGGGTCCTACGAGCAGTACTTC
CDR3 protein: CASSLAGQGGSYEQYF
J gene: TRBJ2-7
V gene: TRBV11-2
D gene: TRBD1
clone size: NA

CDR3 DNA: TGTGCCAGCAGCTTAGAAGGGGCTTGGGAGACCCAGTACTTC
CDR3 protein: CASSLEGAWETQYF
J gene: TRBJ2-5
V gene: TRBV7-3
D gene: NA
clone size: NA

CDR3 DNA: TGTGCCAGCAGCTTGGAAGGTCCCGAGCAGTACTTC
CDR3 protein: CASSLEGPEQYF
J gene: TRBJ2-7
V gene: TRBV7-8
D gene: NA
clone size: NA

CDR3 DNA: TGTGCCAGCAGCTTAAGGATGCTAGATACGCAGTATTTT
CDR3 protein: CASSLRMLDTQYF
J gene: TRBJ2-3
V gene: TRBV7-3
D gene: NA
clone size: NA

CDR3 DNA: TGTGCCAGCAGTACCTACTACAATGAGCAGTTCTTC
CDR3 protein: CASSTYYNEQFF
J gene: TRBJ2-1
V gene: TRBV27
D gene: NA
clone size: once

CDR3 DNA: TGTGCCAGCAGCCCCCCCGGGACAGGCTCCTACAATGAGCAGTTCTTC
CDR3 protein: CASSPPGTGSYNEQFF
J gene: TRBJ2-1
V gene: TRBV7-9
D gene: TRBD1
clone size: NA

CDR3 DNA: TGTGCCAGCAGCTTAGCGAAACCCTCTGGGGCCAACGTCCTGACTTTC
CDR3 protein: CASSLAKPSGANVLTF
J gene: TRBJ2-6
V gene: TRBV7-6
D gene: NA
clone size: few

CDR3 DNA: TGTGCCAGCAGTTTTAGACAGTTGGGGACCTACAATGAGCAGTTCTTC
CDR3 protein: CASSFRQLGTYNEQFF
J gene: TRBJ2-1
V gene: TRBV28
D gene: NA
clone size: few

CDR3 DNA: TGTGCCAGCAGCCAACGGGACCCTAGCAATCAGCCCCAGCATTTT
CDR3 protein: CASSQRDPSNQPQHF
J gene: TRBJ1-5
V gene: TRBV4-2
D gene: NA
clone size: NA

CDR3 DNA: TGTGCCAGCAGCCCCCGGATAGTCAATGAGCAGTTCTTC
CDR3 protein: CASSPRIVNEQFF
J gene: TRBJ2-1
V gene: TRBV11-1
D gene: NA
clone size: few

CDR3 DNA: TGTGCTAGTGGTCCCTCCAGTCGTGAGCAGTACTTC
CDR3 protein: CASGPSSREQYF
J gene: TRBJ2-7
V gene: TRBV12-5
D gene: NA
clone size: NA

CDR3 DNA: TGTGCCAGCAGCTCAGGACCTGACACAAGGTATTTT
CDR3 protein: CASSSGPDTRYF
J gene: TRBJ2-3
V gene: TRBV7-8
D gene: NA
clone size: few

CDR3 DNA: TGTGCCAGCACCCCTCGGGCGGGGGGCCGCACCGGGGAGCTGTTTTTT
CDR3 protein: CASTPRAGGRTGELFF
J gene: TRBJ2-2
V gene: TRBV27
D gene: TRBD2
clone size: few

CDR3 DNA: TGTGCCAGCAGCTCGGACAGGGTTTACAATGAGCAGTTCTTC
CDR3 protein: CASSSDRVYNEQFF
J gene: TRBJ2-1
V gene: TRBV7-6
D gene: TRBD1
clone size: many

CDR3 DNA: TGTGCCAGCAGGACCGCCTCAGGGCAGTATGGCTACACCTTC
CDR3 protein: CASRTASGQYGYTF
J gene: TRBJ1-2
V gene: TRBV27
D gene: NA
clone size: NA

CDR3 DNA: TGTGCCACCTCAACTCCCGGACAGGGTCGTAAAGAGACCCAGTACTTC
CDR3 protein: CATSTPGQGRKETQYF
J gene: TRBJ2-5
V gene: TRBV19
D gene: TRBD1
clone size: NA

CDR3 DNA: TGTGCCAGTAGTATACGGGGGCTTCCCCCCTACAATGAGCAGTTCTTC
CDR3 protein: CASSIRGLPPYNEQFF
J gene: TRBJ2-1
V gene: TRBV19
D gene: NA
clone size: NA

CDR3 DNA: TGTGCCAGCAGCTTAAAAGTAGGACTAGCGGGGTTCTCCTACAATGAGCAGTTCTTC
CDR3 protein: CASSLKVGLAGFSYNEQFF
J gene: TRBJ2-1
V gene: TRBV7-2
D gene: TRBD2
clone size: many

CDR3 DNA: TGTGCCAGCAGCTTAGTGCGGGGGGTCTTCAATGAGCAGTTCTTC
CDR3 protein: CASSLVRGVFNEQFF
J gene: TRBJ2-1
V gene: TRBV11-2
D gene: TRBD2
clone size: few

CDR3 DNA: TGTGCCAGCAGCTTTGAGACAGGGCAAGAGACCCAGTACTTC
CDR3 protein: CASSFETGQETQYF
J gene: TRBJ2-5
V gene: TRBV7-9
D gene: TRBD1
clone size: NA

CDR3 DNA: TGCAGTGCTAGAGACCCTAGATCCAACATTCAGTACTTC
CDR3 protein: CSARDPRSNIQYF
J gene: TRBJ2-4
V gene: TRBV20-1
D gene: NA
clone size: NA